A single sample is the source of the 9 T cell receptor beta chains below, sequenced in a study of cytomegalovirus exposure and HLA in healthy donors. Some clones are missing from TCRdb's copy, which holds only in-frame ones; the method was immunoSEQ multiplex PCR. This sample carries roughly 110,000 clones, less than 90% of them seen once, and the ten largest clones take around 1.7%. The sequenced sample consisted of PBMCs. The origin of the receptors is a young woman in good health and CMV-seropositive.

The rearrangement joins TRBV29-1 to TRBJ1-2, with TRBD1 identical over 8 bases. In germline, CDR1 is SQVTM, CDR2 ANQGSEA. After removal of 5 bases from V and 2 bases from J, the junction contained 4 bases not matched to a gene. This CDR3 spans 13 amino acids. Written as DNA, the CDR3 is TGCAGCGTTCCGGGACAGGCCAACTATGGCTACACCTTC. It codes for CSVPGQANYGYTF.

Here the CDR3 DNA reads TGCGCCAGCAGCTTATGGGACAGGGAGCTCTATGGCTACACCTTC. This encodes CASSLWDRELYGYTF. The chain uses TRBV5-1 and TRBJ1-2, with 9 bases matching TRBD1. V trimming: 2 bases; J trimming: 4 bases; junction bases outside the gene matches: 6. From germline, CDR1 is SGHRS and CDR2 YFSETQ. The CDR3 totals 15 residues.

This clone has only a few counts. The chain uses TRBV10-2 and TRBJ2-7; TRBD2 matches at 10 bases. The CDR3 extends over 15 amino acids. Germline V CDR1 and CDR2: WSHSY, SAAADI. Trimming took 6 bases from V and 0 from J; bases not matched to a gene: 5. The CDR3 DNA reads as TGCGCCAGCAGCCTAGCGGGGGCCAGCTCCTACGAGCAGTACGTC. Its translation: CASSLAGASSYEQYV.

V usage is TRBV11-2 and J usage is TRBJ2-5; 7 bases map to TRBD2. The CDR3 has 13 amino acids. V lost 3 bases, J lost 2 bases, and 0 bases stayed unmatched. Germline CDR1 reads SGHAT; CDR2 reads FQNNGV. This CDR3 reads CASSLGLQETQYF. The CDR3 nucleotides read TGTGCCAGCAGCTTGGGACTACAAGAGACCCAGTACTTC.

The V and J genes are TRBV5-8 and TRBJ2-7; no definite D call. The CDR3 spans 16 residues. Germline loops: CDR1 SGHTS, CDR2 YDEGEE. V lost 0 bases to trimming and J lost 4 bases, with 17 bases between them. The DNA of the CDR3 is TGTGCCAGCAGCTTGGGTGGTGGAGCCGGCCTATACGAGCAGTACGTC. It codes for CASSLGGGAGLYEQYV.

The rearrangement uses TRBV7-9 and TRBJ1-2; the match to TRBD1 covers 8 bases. This CDR3 has 19 residues. The junction had 18 bases not matched to a gene; V was cut back by 2 bases and J by 4 bases. Per germline, CDR1 SEHNR and CDR2 FQNEAQ (reference sequence). The DNA of the CDR3 is TGTGCCAGCAGCTTAAGTGGTTTTGGCGGGACAGGCAACATCTATGGCTACACCTTC. Amino acid sequence: CASSLSGFGGTGNIYGYTF.

The V and J genes are TRBV7-2 and TRBJ2-1; D might be TRBD2 (5 bases). Trimming removed 2 bases from V and 0 bases from J, with 11 bases in between. Germline V gene sequence: CDR1 SGHTA, CDR2 FQGNSA. The CDR3 runs to 16 residues. As DNA, the CDR3 is TGTGCCAGCAGCTTACGGGGTAGAGGCTCCTACAATGAGCAGTTCTTC. Translation gives CASSLRGRGSYNEQFF.

This clone was seen just once. This chain joins TRBV7-2 and TRBJ2-7; 8 bases fit TRBD2. There are 14 residues in the CDR3. J was trimmed by 2 bases and V by 5 bases; bases with no gene match: 5. Germline V gene sequence: CDR1 SGHTA, CDR2 FQGNSA. CDR3 sequence: CASSVSGGPYEQYV. Here the CDR3 DNA reads TGTGCCAGCAGCGTAAGCGGGGGCCCCTACGAGCAGTACGTC.

The chain has TRBV9 and TRBJ1-4; D perhaps matches TRBD1 (5 bases). Germline V gives CDR1 SGDLS, CDR2 YYNGEE. Trimming took 0 bases from V and 11 from J, leaving 17 bases between them. This CDR3 comprises 15 residues. Written as DNA, the CDR3 is TGTGCCAGCAGCGTAGACGGGAGCCATTGGGGGAAACTGTTTTTT. Amino acid sequence: CASSVDGSHWGKLFF.